The 7 T cell receptor beta chains below were found in one sample sequenced in a study of cytomegalovirus exposure and HLA in healthy donors (dated by TCRdb to 2017 to 2019). The receptor library was made with the immunoSEQ multiplex PCR assay. The multiplex PCR relied on a mix of 60 forward primers for TCR Vbeta segments and 13 reverse primers for TCR Jbeta segments. The table comes from immuneACCESS by way of TCRdb, which keeps in-frame sequences with V and J called. Part of the clones is missing from these tables; in studies checked, under half for an unresolved V gene and the rest for unknown reasons. The sample contains about 140,000 clones, around 80% of them found a single time. The ten biggest clones cover more than 4.5% of the sample. Sample: PBMCs. These receptors originate from a man aged 25-45 years in good health.

This chain links TRBV5-1 with TRBJ2-7; D remains ambiguous. The CDR3 spans 14 residues. Per the germline V gene, CDR1 is SGHRS and CDR2 is YFSETQ. The germline V and J ends were trimmed by 7 bases and 0 bases, with 14 bases remaining between them. The CDR3 here is CASATQPSSYEQYF. CDR3 nucleotides: TGCGCCAGCGCTACCCAACCTAGCTCCTACGAGCAGTACTTC.

Comment on this clone: Compared with germline, one end of the junction differs, possibly owing to a read error. This chain uses TRBV19 with TRBJ2-4, with D possibly being TRBD2 (5 bases). Germline V gene data show CDR1 as LNHDA and CDR2 as SQIVND (reference sequence). This CDR3 comprises 15 residues. CDR3 sequence (DNA): TGTGCCAGTAGTGTAGAGAGGGCGGCCAAAAACATTCAGTACTTC. Protein: CASSVERAAKNIQYF.

The chain employs TRBV28 and TRBJ1-1, with no clear D. CDR1 and CDR2 (germline): MDHEN, SYDVKM. CDR3 length equals 14 residues. Trimming pared 3 bases from V and 2 bases from J, leaving 10 bases between. DNA of the CDR3: TGTGCCAGCAGTTTTTTGGCTCTCAACACTGAAGCTTTCTTT. It translates to CASSFLALNTEAFF.

The chain links TRBV21-1 to TRBJ1-3. TRBV21-1 is noted as a pseudogene. This CDR3 is 17 amino acids long. The CDR3 DNA is TGTGCCAGCAGCACCCAACCCCGATTGAGCTCTGGAAACACCATATATTTT. Encoded protein: CASSTQPRLSSGNTIYF.

The genes are TRBV27 and TRBJ2-3; a weak D match, TRBD2 (5 bases). Germline V gene sequence: CDR1 MNHEY, CDR2 SMNVEV (reference sequence). Trimming took 5 bases from V and 1 from J, leaving 16 bases between them. There are 16 residues in the CDR3. This CDR3 is CASSPNVLARTDTQYF. The CDR3, as DNA: TGTGCCAGCAGTCCCAACGTCCTAGCCCGCACAGATACGCAGTATTTT.

The V call is TRBV6-6, the J call TRBJ2-1; TRBD2 aligns across 10 bases. CDR1 MNHNY and CDR2 SVGAGI come from the germline V gene (reference sequence). V lost 6 bases to trimming and J lost 7 bases; unmatched junction nucleotides: 12. The CDR3 loop spans 16 amino acids. The CDR3 region is CASRDDSGLAYNEQFF. The CDR3 region has the DNA TGTGCCAGCAGAGATGATTCGGGACTAGCGTATAATGAGCAGTTCTTC.

The CDR3 protein is CASSWAERGIEQYF. CDR3 in DNA: TGCGCCAGCAGCTGGGCCGAGCGGGGGATCGAGCAGTACTTC. The chain joins TRBV5-1 to TRBJ2-7; 8 nucleotides agree with TRBD2. J lost 6 bases, V lost 3 bases, and 8 bases had no gene match. Germline V gives CDR1 SGHRS, CDR2 YFSETQ. The CDR3 is 14 amino acids.